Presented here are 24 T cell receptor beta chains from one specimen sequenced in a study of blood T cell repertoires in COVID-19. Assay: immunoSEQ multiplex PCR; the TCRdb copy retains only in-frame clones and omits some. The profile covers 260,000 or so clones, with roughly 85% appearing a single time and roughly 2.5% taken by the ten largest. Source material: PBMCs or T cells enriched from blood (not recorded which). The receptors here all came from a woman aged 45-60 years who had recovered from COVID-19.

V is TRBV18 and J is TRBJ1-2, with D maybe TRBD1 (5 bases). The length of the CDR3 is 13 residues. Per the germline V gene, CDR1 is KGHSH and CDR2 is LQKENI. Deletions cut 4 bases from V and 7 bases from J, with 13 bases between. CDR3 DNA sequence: TGTGCCAGCTCACTAGACAGATTCAGTGGCTACACCTTC. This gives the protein CASSLDRFSGYTF. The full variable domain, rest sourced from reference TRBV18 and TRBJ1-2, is NAGVMQNPRHLVRRRGQEARLRCSPMKGHSHVYWYRQLPEEGLKFMVYLQKENIIDESGMPKERFSAEFPKEGPSILRIQQVVRGDSAAYFCASSLDRFSGYTFGSGTRLTVV.

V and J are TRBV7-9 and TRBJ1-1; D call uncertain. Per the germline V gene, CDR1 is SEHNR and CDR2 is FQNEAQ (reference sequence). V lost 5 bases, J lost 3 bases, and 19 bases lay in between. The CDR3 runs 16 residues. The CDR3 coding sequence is TGTGCCAGCAGCCCCTCCACAACCCAGGTGGACACTGAAGCTTTCTTT. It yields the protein CASSPSTTQVDTEAFF.

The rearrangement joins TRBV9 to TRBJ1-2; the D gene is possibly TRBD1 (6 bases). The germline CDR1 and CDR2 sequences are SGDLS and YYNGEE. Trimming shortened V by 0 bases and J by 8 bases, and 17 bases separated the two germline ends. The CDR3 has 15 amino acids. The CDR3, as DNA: TGTGCCAGCAGCGTAGTAGGCAGGGGTAGTGACGGCTACACCTTC. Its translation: CASSVVGRGSDGYTF.

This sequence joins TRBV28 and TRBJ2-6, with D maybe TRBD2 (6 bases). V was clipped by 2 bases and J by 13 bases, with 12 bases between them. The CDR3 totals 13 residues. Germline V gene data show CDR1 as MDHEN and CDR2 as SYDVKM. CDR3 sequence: CASSLGRTRVLTF. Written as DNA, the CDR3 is TGTGCCAGCAGTTTAGGGAGGACAAGGGTCCTGACTTTC.

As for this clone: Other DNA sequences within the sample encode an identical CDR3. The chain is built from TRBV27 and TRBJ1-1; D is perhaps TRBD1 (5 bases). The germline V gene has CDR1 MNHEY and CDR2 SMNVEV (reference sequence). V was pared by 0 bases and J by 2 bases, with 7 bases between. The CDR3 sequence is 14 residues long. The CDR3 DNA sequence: TGTGCCAGCAGTTTATCTAGGGGTAACACTGAAGCTTTCTTT. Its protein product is CASSLSRGNTEAFF.

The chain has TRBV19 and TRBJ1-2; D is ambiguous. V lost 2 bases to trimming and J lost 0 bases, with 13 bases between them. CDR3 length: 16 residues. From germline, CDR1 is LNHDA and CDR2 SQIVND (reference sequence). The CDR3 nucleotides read TGTGCCAGTAGTATAATCGCGGTTGCCGCTAACTATGGCTACACCTTC. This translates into CASSIIAVAANYGYTF. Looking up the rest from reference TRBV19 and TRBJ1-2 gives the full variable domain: DGGITQSPKYLFRKEGQNVTLSCEQNLNHDAMYWYRQDPGQGLRLIYYSQIVNDFQKGDIAEGYSVSREKKESFPLTVTSAQKNPTAFYLCASSIIAVAANYGYTFGSGTRLTVV.

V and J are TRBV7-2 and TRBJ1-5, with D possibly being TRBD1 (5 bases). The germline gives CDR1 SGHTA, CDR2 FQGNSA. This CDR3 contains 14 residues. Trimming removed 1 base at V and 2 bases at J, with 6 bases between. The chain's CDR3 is CASSLETGNQPQHF. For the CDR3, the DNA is TGTGCCAGCAGCTTAGAGACAGGCAATCAGCCCCAGCATTTT.

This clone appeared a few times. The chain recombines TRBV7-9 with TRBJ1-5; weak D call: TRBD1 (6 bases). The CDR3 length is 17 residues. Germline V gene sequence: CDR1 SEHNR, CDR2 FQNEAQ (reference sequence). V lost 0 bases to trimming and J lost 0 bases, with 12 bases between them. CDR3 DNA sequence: TGTGCCAGCAGCTTAGCCGGGACATTAGATAGCAATCAGCCCCAGCATTTT. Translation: CASSLAGTLDSNQPQHF.

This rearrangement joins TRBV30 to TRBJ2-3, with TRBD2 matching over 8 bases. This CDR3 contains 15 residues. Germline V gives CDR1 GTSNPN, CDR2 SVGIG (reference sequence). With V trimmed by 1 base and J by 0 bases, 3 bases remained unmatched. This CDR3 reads CAWSAGLASTDTQYF. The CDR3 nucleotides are TGTGCCTGGAGTGCAGGACTAGCAAGCACAGATACGCAGTATTTT.

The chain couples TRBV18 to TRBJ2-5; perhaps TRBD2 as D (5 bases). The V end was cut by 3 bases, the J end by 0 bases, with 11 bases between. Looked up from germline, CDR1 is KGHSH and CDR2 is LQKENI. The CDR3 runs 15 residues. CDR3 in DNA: TGTGCCAGCTCACCGGGAGTTCCGTACCAAGAGACCCAGTACTTC. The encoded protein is CASSPGVPYQETQYF.

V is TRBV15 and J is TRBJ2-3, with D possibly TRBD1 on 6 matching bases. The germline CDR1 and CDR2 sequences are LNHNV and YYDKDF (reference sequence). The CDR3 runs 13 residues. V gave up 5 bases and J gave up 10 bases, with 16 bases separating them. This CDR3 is CATSLPVGAAQYF. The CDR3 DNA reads TGTGCCACCAGCCTTCCCGTGGGGGCAGCGCAGTATTTT.

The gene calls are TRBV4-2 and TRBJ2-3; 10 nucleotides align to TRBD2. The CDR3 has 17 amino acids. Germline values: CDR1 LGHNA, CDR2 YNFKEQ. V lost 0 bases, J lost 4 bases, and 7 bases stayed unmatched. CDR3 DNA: TGTGCCAGCAGCCAAGACGGCCCAAGCGGGGGGGCAGATACGCAGTATTTT. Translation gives CASSQDGPSGGADTQYF.

CDR3 region: CASSPQGTGNGYTF. In nucleotides, the CDR3 is TGTGCCAGCTCACCTCAAGGGACAGGGAATGGCTACACCTTC. J is TRBJ1-2 and V is TRBV18; 9 bases fit TRBD1. Germline loops: CDR1 KGHSH, CDR2 LQKENI. Germline trimming cut 3 bases from V and 6 bases from J; bases unmatched to any gene: 5. CDR3 length equals 14 residues.

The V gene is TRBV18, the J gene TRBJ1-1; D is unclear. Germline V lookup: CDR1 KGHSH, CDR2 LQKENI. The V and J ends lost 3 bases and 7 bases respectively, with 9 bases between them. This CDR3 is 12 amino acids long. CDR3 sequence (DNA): TGTGCCAGCTCACCTAACGGGGTTGAAGCTTTCTTT. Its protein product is CASSPNGVEAFF.

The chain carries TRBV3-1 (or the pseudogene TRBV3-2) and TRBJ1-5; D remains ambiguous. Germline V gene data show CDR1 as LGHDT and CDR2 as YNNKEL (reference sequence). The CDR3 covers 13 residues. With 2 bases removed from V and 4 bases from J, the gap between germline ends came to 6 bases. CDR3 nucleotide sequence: TGTGCCAGCAGCCAATCACTGAATCAGCCCCAGCATTTT. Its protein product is CASSQSLNQPQHF.

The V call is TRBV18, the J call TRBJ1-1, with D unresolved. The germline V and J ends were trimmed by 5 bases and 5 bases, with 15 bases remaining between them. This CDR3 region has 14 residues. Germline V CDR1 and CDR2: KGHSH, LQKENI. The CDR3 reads CASSAGLTSTEAFF. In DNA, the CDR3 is TGTGCCAGCTCAGCGGGGTTGACGAGTACTGAAGCTTTCTTT.

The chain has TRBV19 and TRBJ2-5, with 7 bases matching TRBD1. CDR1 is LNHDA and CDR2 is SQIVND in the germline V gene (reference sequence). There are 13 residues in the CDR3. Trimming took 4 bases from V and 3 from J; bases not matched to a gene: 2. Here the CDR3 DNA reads TGTGCCAGTAGTACCGACAGGGAAGAGACCCAGTACTTC. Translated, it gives CASSTDREETQYF.

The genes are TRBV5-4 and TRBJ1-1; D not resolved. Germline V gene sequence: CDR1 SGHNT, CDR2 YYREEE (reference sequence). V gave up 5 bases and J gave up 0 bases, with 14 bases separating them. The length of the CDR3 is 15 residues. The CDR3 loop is CASRPRPGLNTEAFF. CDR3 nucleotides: TGTGCCAGCAGACCTCGCCCGGGATTGAACACTGAAGCTTTCTTT.

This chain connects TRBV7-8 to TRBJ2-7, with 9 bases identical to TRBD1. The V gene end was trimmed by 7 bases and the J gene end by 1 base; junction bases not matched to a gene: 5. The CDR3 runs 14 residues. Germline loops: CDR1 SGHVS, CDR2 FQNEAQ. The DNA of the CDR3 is TGTGCCAGCACCCCCGGGACAGGGTCCTACGAGCAGTACTTC. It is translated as CASTPGTGSYEQYF.

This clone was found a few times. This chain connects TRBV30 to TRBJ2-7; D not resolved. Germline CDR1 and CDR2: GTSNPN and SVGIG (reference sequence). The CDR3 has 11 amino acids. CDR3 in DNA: TGTGCATGGGCAGAGGACTACGAGCAGTACTTC. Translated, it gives CAWAEDYEQYF.

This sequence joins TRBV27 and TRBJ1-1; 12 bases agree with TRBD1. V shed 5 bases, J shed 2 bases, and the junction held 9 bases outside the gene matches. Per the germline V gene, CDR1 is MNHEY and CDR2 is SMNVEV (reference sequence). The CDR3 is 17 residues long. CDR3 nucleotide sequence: TGTGCCAGCAGTAATAGGGACAGGGGGCGAGTTAACACTGAAGCTTTCTTT. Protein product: CASSNRDRGRVNTEAFF.

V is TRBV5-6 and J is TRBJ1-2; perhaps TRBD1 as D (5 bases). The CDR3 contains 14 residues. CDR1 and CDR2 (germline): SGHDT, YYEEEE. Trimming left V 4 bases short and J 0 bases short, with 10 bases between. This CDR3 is CASSTRRANYGYTF. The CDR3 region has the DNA TGTGCCAGCAGCACCCGCAGGGCTAACTATGGCTACACCTTC.

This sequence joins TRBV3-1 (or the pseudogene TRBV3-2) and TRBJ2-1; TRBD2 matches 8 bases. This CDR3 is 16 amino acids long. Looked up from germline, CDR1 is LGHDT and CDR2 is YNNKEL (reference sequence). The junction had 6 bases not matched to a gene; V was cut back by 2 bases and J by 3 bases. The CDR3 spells CASSQTKREYYNEQFF. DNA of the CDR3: TGTGCCAGCAGCCAAACGAAGCGGGAGTACTACAATGAGCAGTTCTTC.

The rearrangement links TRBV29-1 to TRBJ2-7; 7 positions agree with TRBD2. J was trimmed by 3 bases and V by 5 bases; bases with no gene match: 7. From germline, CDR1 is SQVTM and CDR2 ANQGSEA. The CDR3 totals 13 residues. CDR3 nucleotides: TGCAGCGTTATCCGGGAGGAGGGCTACGAGCAGTACTTC. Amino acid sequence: CSVIREEGYEQYF.